The 32 T cell receptor beta chains below come from one sample, sequenced in a study of blood T cell repertoires in COVID-19. Profiled with immunoSEQ multiplex PCR; TCRdb holds only in-frame clones, not every one. The table shows roughly 250,000 clones, with approximately 84% occurring only once. Sequences were obtained from peripheral blood. Source of these receptors: a person between 65 and 79 years old with COVID-19, enrolled during active disease.

The chain couples TRBV4-3 to TRBJ1-5; possible D gene TRBD1, 6 bases. The germline CDR1 and CDR2 sequences are LGHNA and YSLEER. Trimming left V 1 base short and J 6 bases short, with 10 bases between. The CDR3 totals 14 residues. In DNA, the CDR3 is TGCGCCAGCAGCCAAGCGGCAGGGGTTCAGCCCCAGCATTTT. This encodes CASSQAAGVQPQHF.

The chain combines TRBV12-3 or TRBV12-4 with TRBJ2-1; a possible D gene is TRBD2 (6 bases). Deletions cut 6 bases from V and 9 bases from J, with 12 bases between. The CDR3 sequence is 12 residues long. This CDR3 is CASRTSLGEQFF. CDR3 coding DNA: TGTGCCAGCAGGACTAGTCTGGGTGAGCAGTTCTTC.

This chain joins TRBV28 and TRBJ1-3; D is perhaps TRBD1 (5 bases). This CDR3 contains 15 residues. The germline V gene encodes CDR1 MDHEN and CDR2 SYDVKM. V lost 3 bases to trimming and J lost 0 bases, with 9 bases between them. CDR3: CASSLAGNSGNTIYF. CDR3 in DNA: TGTGCCAGCAGTTTGGCAGGGAACTCTGGAAACACCATATATTTT.

J is TRBJ2-3 and V is TRBV5-1; TRBD1 matches at 7 bases. Germline V CDR1 and CDR2: SGHRS, YFSETQ. With V trimmed by 3 bases and J by 2 bases, 3 bases remained unmatched. CDR3 length: 14 amino acids. The CDR3 DNA reads TGCGCCAGCAGCTCGGGACAGCCCACAGATACGCAGTATTTT. As protein: CASSSGQPTDTQYF.

The J gene is TRBJ2-3, the V gene TRBV11-3, with 11 bases identical to TRBD2. CDR3 size: 18 residues. Germline V gives CDR1 SGHNT, CDR2 YENEEA. The junction had 10 bases not matched to a gene; V was cut back by 0 bases and J by 5 bases. CDR3 in DNA: TGTGCCAGCAGCTTAGATGTTTTGAGGACTAGCGGGCAAGATACGCAGTATTTT. It specifies CASSLDVLRTSGQDTQYF.

CDR3 sequence (DNA): TGTGCCAGCTCACCATCCCGTAGGAACACTGAAGCTTTCTTT. As protein: CASSPSRRNTEAFF. V gene TRBV18 combines with J gene TRBJ1-1; D is unresolved. The V gene's germline CDR1 is KGHSH and CDR2 LQKENI. V lost 2 bases and J 1 base, leaving 8 bases between the germline ends. The CDR3 is made up of 14 amino acids.

The V and J genes are TRBV7-2 and TRBJ1-5; D ambiguous. The V end lost 5 bases, the J end lost 2 bases, and 16 bases lay between the germline ends. This CDR3 region has 16 residues. Germline assignment: CDR1 SGHTA and CDR2 FQGNSA. The CDR3 DNA follows: TGTGCCAGCAGCCTCACGCCCCGCGGTGGCAATCAGCCCCAGCATTTT. As protein: CASSLTPRGGNQPQHF.

The gene calls are TRBV6-5 and TRBJ2-7; possible D gene TRBD2, 6 bases. Germline assignment: CDR1 MNHEY and CDR2 SVGAGI. The CDR3 is 15 amino acids. V gave up 0 bases and J gave up 4 bases, with 13 bases separating them. The CDR3: CASSYSAGRNYEQYF. CDR3 in DNA: TGTGCCAGCAGTTACTCGGCGGGAAGAAATTACGAGCAGTACTTC.

The V gene is TRBV7-8, the J gene TRBJ2-3; 10 nucleotides align to TRBD2. Trimming at V came to 5 bases and at J to 2 bases, leaving 10 bases not matched to a gene. The germline CDR1 and CDR2 sequences are SGHVS and FQNEAQ. CDR3 length: 17 amino acids. This CDR3 reads CASSRDLAGALTDTQYF. The CDR3, as DNA: TGTGCCAGCAGCCGAGACCTAGCGGGGGCGCTCACAGATACGCAGTATTTT.

The chain couples TRBV27 to TRBJ2-2; D gene uncertain. V lost 9 bases and J 0 bases, leaving 5 bases between the germline ends. Germline V lookup: CDR1 MNHEY, CDR2 SMNVEV (reference sequence). This CDR3 is built from 12 residues. The CDR3 DNA is TGTGCCAGTCACTCGAACACCGGGGAGCTGTTTTTT. Protein product: CASHSNTGELFF.

The V and J genes are TRBV28 and TRBJ2-1, with 7 nucleotides matching TRBD2. J was trimmed by 2 bases and V by 3 bases; bases with no gene match: 4. The length of the CDR3 is 15 residues. CDR1 is MDHEN and CDR2 is SYDVKM in the germline V gene. Here the CDR3 DNA reads TGTGCCAGCAGTTTTTCCGGGAGGACCTACAATGAGCAGTTCTTC. This encodes CASSFSGRTYNEQFF.

The chain couples TRBV6-2 or TRBV6-3 to TRBJ2-3, with TRBD1 matching over 8 bases. The CDR3 loop spans 13 amino acids. The germline CDR1 and CDR2 sequences are MNHEY and SVGEGT. V shed 6 bases and J 4 bases; nucleotides not matched to a gene: 3. Here the CDR3 DNA reads TGTGCCAGCAGCCGGACAGGGCCAGATACGCAGTATTTT. Protein product: CASSRTGPDTQYF.

CDR3 DNA: TGTGCCAGCAGCTTGGGGGCATACGAAAAACTGTTTTTT. Its translation: CASSLGAYEKLFF. This chain uses TRBV7-2 with TRBJ1-4, with D possibly TRBD1 on 6 matching bases. V was pared by 3 bases and J by 8 bases, with 10 bases between. CDR1 and CDR2 from the germline V gene are SGHTA and FQGNSA. This CDR3 region has 13 residues.

J is TRBJ1-6 and V is TRBV6-5; the D gene is possibly TRBD1 (5 bases). Trimming pared 6 bases from V and 6 bases from J, leaving 15 bases between. The CDR3 has 15 amino acids. Germline CDR1 MNHEY, CDR2 SVGAGI. The CDR3 bases are TGTGCCAGCAGCCCCGCGGAGGGGCCTAATTCACCCCTCCACTTT. Protein product: CASSPAEGPNSPLHF.

The chain couples TRBV9 to TRBJ2-2; D gene uncertain. V lost 4 bases, J lost 6 bases, and 7 bases lay in between. CDR3 length: 12 residues. Per the germline V gene, CDR1 is SGDLS and CDR2 is YYNGEE. CDR3 DNA: TGTGCCAGCAGCCCGGTGGCCGGGGAGCTGTTTTTT. Translated, it gives CASSPVAGELFF. Full variable domain (outside the CDR3, taken from reference TRBV9 and TRBJ2-2): DSGVTQTPKHLITATGQRVTLRCSPRSGDLSVYWYQQSLDQGLQFLIQYYNGEERAKGNILERFSAQQFPDLHSELNLSSLELGDSALYFCASSPVAGELFFGEGSRLTVL.

The DNA for the CDR3 is TGTGCCACCAGTGATTTTGCAGTCCCATATGGCTACACCTTC. Translated, it gives CATSDFAVPYGYTF. V usage is TRBV24-1 and J usage is TRBJ1-2; no reliable D call. There are 14 residues in the CDR3. V lost 1 base to trimming and J lost 5 bases, with 10 bases between them. Germline loops: CDR1 KGHDR, CDR2 SFDVKD.

This chain connects TRBV6-5 to TRBJ1-2, with TRBD1 as a possible D gene (6 bases). CDR1 and CDR2 (germline): MNHEY, SVGAGI. V was trimmed by 6 bases and J by 4 bases, leaving 12 bases between them. This CDR3 region has 13 residues. This CDR3 is CASRQGLVYGYTF. The CDR3 bases are TGTGCCAGCAGGCAGGGGTTGGTCTATGGCTACACCTTC.

This rearrangement joins TRBV5-6 to TRBJ2-7; D call uncertain. The CDR3 sequence is 12 residues long. Between the trimmed V and J ends, which lost 4 bases and 9 bases, there was a span of 14 bases. CDR1 is SGHDT and CDR2 is YYEEEE in the germline V gene. This CDR3 is CASSPRIVWQYF. The CDR3 nucleotides are TGTGCCAGCAGCCCTAGGATCGTGTGGCAGTACTTC.

The chain is built from TRBV6-4 and TRBJ2-2; D perhaps matches TRBD1 (6 bases). The CDR3 covers 14 residues. CDR1 is MRHNA, CDR2 SNTAGT, per germline. The V end was cut by 3 bases, the J end by 1 base, with 6 bases between. This chain's CDR3 is CASSEQGNTGELFF. The CDR3 nucleotides read TGTGCCAGCAGTGAACAGGGGAACACCGGGGAGCTGTTTTTT.

The chain joins TRBV6-5 to TRBJ1-2; D not certain. This CDR3 is built from 13 residues. V dropped 2 bases and J dropped 2 bases, with 6 bases sitting between them. Germline V lookup: CDR1 MNHEY, CDR2 SVGAGI. The CDR3 protein is CASSYQSNYGYTF. CDR3 nucleotides: TGTGCCAGCAGTTACCAGTCGAACTATGGCTACACCTTC.

The chain is built from TRBV18 and TRBJ2-7; no firm D call. The CDR3 runs 13 residues. The V gene lost 4 bases and the J gene lost 5 bases, with 12 bases spanning the gap. Germline lookup yields CDR1 KGHSH and CDR2 LQKENI. The CDR3: CASSRAGSNEQYF. CDR3 nucleotide sequence: TGTGCCAGCTCACGGGCAGGCTCAAACGAGCAGTACTTC.

The chain carries TRBV6-5 and TRBJ1-3, with D maybe TRBD1 (6 bases). V was cut by 1 base and J by 0 bases, with 7 bases left in between. The CDR3 extends over 15 amino acids. Per the germline V gene, CDR1 is MNHEY and CDR2 is SVGAGI. CDR3 sequence (DNA): TGTGCCAGCAGTTACTTGGGGGCCTCTGGAAACACCATATATTTT. It translates to CASSYLGASGNTIYF.

The chain combines TRBV25-1 with TRBJ1-6; the match to TRBD1 covers 9 bases. Per the germline V gene, CDR1 is MGHDK and CDR2 is SYGVNS. With V trimmed by 6 bases and J by 9 bases, 9 bases remained unmatched. The CDR3 extends over 15 amino acids. CDR3 amino acids: CASSEPGQGSSPLHF. The CDR3 bases are TGTGCCAGCAGCGAACCGGGACAGGGATCTTCACCCCTCCACTTT.

The chain is built from TRBV5-1 and TRBJ2-5, with D maybe TRBD1 (5 bases). The CDR3 extends over 18 amino acids. Germline values: CDR1 SGHRS, CDR2 YFSETQ. Trimming left V 4 bases short and J 3 bases short, with 25 bases between. The CDR3 sequence is CASSRMMSAGIREETQYF. The CDR3, as DNA: TGCGCCAGCAGCCGGATGATGTCGGCAGGGATAAGGGAAGAGACCCAGTACTTC.

The sample holds many counts of this clone. The V and J genes are TRBV7-2 and TRBJ2-1, with 7 bases identical to TRBD1. The J segment lost 4 bases and the V segment lost 0 bases, leaving 12 bases of the junction unmatched. Germline CDR1 SGHTA, CDR2 FQGNSA. The CDR3 has 18 amino acids. CDR3 DNA: TGTGCCAGCAGCTTAGCAAAGAAGGGACAGACCCTTTACAATGAGCAGTTCTTC. Translated: CASSLAKKGQTLYNEQFF.

The CDR3 region has the DNA TGTGCCAGCAGCCAGCAGGGGACGCACGGGGAGCTGTTTTTT. It specifies CASSQQGTHGELFF. V gene TRBV11-2 combines with J gene TRBJ2-2, with D tentatively TRBD1 (6 bases). With 5 bases removed from V and 7 bases from J, the gap between germline ends came to 14 bases. From germline, CDR1 is SGHAT and CDR2 FQNNGV. The CDR3 is made up of 14 amino acids.

The V gene is TRBV9, the J gene TRBJ1-2; 7 nucleotides match TRBD1. Germline V CDR1 and CDR2: SGDLS, YYNGEE. This CDR3 comprises 15 residues. V lost 4 bases to trimming and J lost 7 bases; unmatched junction nucleotides: 13. In nucleotides, the CDR3 is TGTGCCAGCAGCTCCACGGGACAGTCAGCGGGTGGCTACACCTTC. Protein sequence: CASSSTGQSAGGYTF.

Turning to this clone: The same CDR3 arises from other DNA sequences in this sample as well. J is TRBJ1-5 and V is TRBV15; no clear D. Trimming pared 0 bases from V and 1 base from J, leaving 10 bases between. CDR1 and CDR2 (germline): LNHNV, YYDKDF (reference sequence). This CDR3 has 16 amino acids. The CDR3 protein is CATSRDRSGSNQPQHF. In nucleotides, the CDR3 is TGTGCCACCAGCAGAGATCGATCGGGGAGCAATCAGCCCCAGCATTTT. Full variable domain (outside the CDR3, taken from reference TRBV15 and TRBJ1-5): DAMVIQNPRYQVTQFGKPVTLSCSQTLNHNVMYWYQQKSSQAPKLLFHYYDKDFNNEADTPDNFQSRRPNTSFCFLDIRSPGLGDTAMYLCATSRDRSGSNQPQHFGDGTRLSIL.

The J gene is TRBJ2-4, the V gene TRBV27, with 13 bases aligning to TRBD2. With 2 bases clipped from V and 7 bases from J, the junction kept 5 bases outside the gene matches. The germline V gene has CDR1 MNHEY and CDR2 SMNVEV (reference sequence). The CDR3 extends over 16 amino acids. CDR3 nucleotide sequence: TGTGCCAGCAGTTTAAGGACTAGCGGGAGTCGCAACATTCAGTACTTC. Amino acids: CASSLRTSGSRNIQYF.

J is TRBJ2-6 and V is TRBV6-6, with a possible D match to TRBD2 (6 bases). Deletions cut 4 bases from V and 4 bases from J, with 11 bases between. Per germline, CDR1 MNHNY and CDR2 SVGAGI (reference sequence). This CDR3 contains 15 residues. The CDR3 region is CASSWGTRGANVLTF. The CDR3 DNA sequence: TGTGCCAGCAGTTGGGGGACTCGCGGGGCCAACGTCCTGACTTTC.

The rearrangement uses TRBV18 and TRBJ1-5; no firm D call. This CDR3 is 13 amino acids long. Germline CDR1 KGHSH, CDR2 LQKENI. The germline V and J ends were trimmed by 5 bases and 3 bases, with 8 bases remaining between them. Written as DNA, the CDR3 is TGTGCCAGCTCAACCGGGGTCAATCAGCCCCAGCATTTT. Its translation: CASSTGVNQPQHF.

The CDR3 sequence is CASSKTGNSPLHF. In DNA form, the CDR3 reads TGTGCCAGCAGTAAGACAGGCAATTCACCCCTCCACTTT. The chain couples TRBV6-5 to TRBJ1-6; perhaps TRBD1 as D (6 bases). Trimming pared 5 bases from V and 7 bases from J, leaving 9 bases between. Per the germline V gene, CDR1 is MNHEY and CDR2 is SVGAGI. This CDR3 spans 13 amino acids.